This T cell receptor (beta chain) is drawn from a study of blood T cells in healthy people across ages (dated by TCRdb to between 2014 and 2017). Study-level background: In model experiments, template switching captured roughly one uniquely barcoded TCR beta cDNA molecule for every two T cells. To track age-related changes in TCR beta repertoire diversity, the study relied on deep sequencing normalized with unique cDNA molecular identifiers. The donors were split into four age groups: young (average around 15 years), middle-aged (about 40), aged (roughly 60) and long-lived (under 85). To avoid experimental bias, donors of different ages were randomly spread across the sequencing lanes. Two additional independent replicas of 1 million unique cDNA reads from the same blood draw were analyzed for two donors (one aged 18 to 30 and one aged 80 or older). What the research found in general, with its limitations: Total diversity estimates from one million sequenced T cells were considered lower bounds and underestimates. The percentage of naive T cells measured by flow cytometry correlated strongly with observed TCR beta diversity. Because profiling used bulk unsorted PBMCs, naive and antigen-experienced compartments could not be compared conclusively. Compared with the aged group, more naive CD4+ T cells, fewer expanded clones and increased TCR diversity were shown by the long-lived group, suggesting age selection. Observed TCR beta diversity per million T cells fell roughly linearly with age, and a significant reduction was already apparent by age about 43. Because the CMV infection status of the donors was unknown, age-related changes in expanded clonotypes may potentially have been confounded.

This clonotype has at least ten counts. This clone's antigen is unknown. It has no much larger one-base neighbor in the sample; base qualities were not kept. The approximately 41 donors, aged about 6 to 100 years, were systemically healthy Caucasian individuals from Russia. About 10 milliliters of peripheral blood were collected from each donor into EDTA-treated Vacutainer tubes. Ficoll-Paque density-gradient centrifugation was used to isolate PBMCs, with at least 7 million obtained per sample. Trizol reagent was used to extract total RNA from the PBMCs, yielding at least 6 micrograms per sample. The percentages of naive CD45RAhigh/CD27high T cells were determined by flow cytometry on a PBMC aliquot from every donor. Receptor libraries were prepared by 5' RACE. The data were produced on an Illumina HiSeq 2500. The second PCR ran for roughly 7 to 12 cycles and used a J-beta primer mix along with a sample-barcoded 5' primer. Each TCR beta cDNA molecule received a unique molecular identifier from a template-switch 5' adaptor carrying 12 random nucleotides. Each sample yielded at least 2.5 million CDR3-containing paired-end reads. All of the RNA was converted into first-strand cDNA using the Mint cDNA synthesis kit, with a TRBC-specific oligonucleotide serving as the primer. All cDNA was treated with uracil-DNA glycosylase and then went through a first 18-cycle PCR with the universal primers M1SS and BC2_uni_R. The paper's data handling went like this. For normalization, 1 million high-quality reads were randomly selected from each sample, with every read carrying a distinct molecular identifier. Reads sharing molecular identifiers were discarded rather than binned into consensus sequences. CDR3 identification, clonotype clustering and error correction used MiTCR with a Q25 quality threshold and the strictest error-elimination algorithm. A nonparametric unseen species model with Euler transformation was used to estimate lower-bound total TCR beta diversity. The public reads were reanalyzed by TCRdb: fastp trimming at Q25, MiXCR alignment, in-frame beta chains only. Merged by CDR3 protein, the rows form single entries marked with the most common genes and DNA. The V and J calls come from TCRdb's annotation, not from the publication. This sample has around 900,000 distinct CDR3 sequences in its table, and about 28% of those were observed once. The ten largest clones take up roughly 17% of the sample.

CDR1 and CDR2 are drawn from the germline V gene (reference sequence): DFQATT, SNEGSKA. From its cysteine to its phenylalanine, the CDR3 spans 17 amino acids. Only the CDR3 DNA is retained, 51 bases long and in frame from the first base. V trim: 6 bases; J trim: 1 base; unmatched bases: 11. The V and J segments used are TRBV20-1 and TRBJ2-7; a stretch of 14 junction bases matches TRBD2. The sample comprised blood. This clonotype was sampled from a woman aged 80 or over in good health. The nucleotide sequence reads TGCAGTGCCGAGGAGACTAGCGGGGGGGCATTATCCTACGAGCAGTACTTC. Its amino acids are CSAEETSGGALSYEQYF.